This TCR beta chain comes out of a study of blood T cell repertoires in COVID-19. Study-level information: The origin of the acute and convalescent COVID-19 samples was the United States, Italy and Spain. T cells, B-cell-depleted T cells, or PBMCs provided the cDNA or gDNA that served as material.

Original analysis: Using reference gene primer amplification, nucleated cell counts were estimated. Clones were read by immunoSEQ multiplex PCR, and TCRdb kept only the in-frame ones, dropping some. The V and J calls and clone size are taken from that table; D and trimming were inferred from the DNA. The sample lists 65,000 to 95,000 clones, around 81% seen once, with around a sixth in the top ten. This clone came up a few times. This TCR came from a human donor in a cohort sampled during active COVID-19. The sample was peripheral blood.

In DNA, the CDR3 is TGTGCCAGCAGTTTCAGGGAGGATCAGCCCCAGCATTTT. This gives the protein CASSFREDQPQHF. The V gene is TRBV27, the J gene TRBJ1-5; TRBD1 might be the D (5 bases). CDR1 MNHEY and CDR2 SMNVEV come from the germline V gene (reference sequence). This CDR3 contains 13 residues. V was pared by 3 bases and J by 5 bases, with 8 bases between.